This is a list of T cell receptor beta chains from one sample in a study of blood T cell repertoires in COVID-19. TCRdb keeps only in-frame clones here, not all; method: immunoSEQ multiplex PCR. This sample has under 150,000 clones, with roughly 90% found just once. Sequencing input: PBMCs or T cells enriched from blood (not recorded which). Receptor source: a woman between 45 and 65 years old who had recovered from COVID-19. The CDR3 runs from the conserved cysteine through the conserved F or W. D genes are given only for firm matches. Size values are once, few and many counts, or a class for expanded clones, and some rows have none.

d_call	j_call	clone_size	v_call	cdr3_aa	cdr3_nt
TRBD1	TRBJ2-7	.	TRBV6-5	CASSYSGTGGGEQYF	TGTGCCAGCAGTTACTCTGGGACAGGGGGTGGCGAGCAGTACTTC
.	TRBJ1-2	.	TRBV7-9	CASSSSRVAMPYGYTF	TGTGCCAGCAGTTCCTCCAGGGTGGCTATGCCCTATGGCTACACCTTC
.	TRBJ1-1	.	TRBV7-2	CASSLSAGPGQAFF	TGTGCCAGCAGCTTATCCGCGGGACCCGGGCAGGCTTTCTTT
TRBD1	TRBJ1-1	.	TRBV5-1	CASSLAGTANTEAFF	TGCGCCAGCAGCTTGGCCGGGACAGCTAACACTGAAGCTTTCTTT
TRBD2	TRBJ2-7	.	TRBV3-1/TRBV3-2	CASSRYLAGGPGEQYF	TGTGCCAGCAGCCGCTATTTAGCGGGGGGGCCTGGGGAGCAGTACTTC
TRBD1	TRBJ1-1	.	TRBV4-1	CASTQGAGTEAFF	TGCGCCAGCACCCAGGGGGCTGGGACTGAAGCTTTCTTT
TRBD2	TRBJ2-1	.	TRBV7-9	CASSFSTSGGQEYNEQFF	TGTGCCAGCAGCTTTTCGACTAGCGGGGGGCAAGAGTACAATGAGCAGTTCTTC
.	TRBJ2-3	.	TRBV29-1	CSAHRRGSNTDTQYF	TGCAGCGCCCACCGCCGGGGGTCCAACACAGATACGCAGTATTTT
.	TRBJ1-1	once	TRBV13	CASSLGQGLGTEAFF	TGTGCCAGCAGCTTAGGGCAGGGGTTGGGCACTGAAGCTTTCTTT
.	TRBJ1-2	.	TRBV29-1	CSVEGRDYGYTF	TGCAGCGTTGAGGGCAGGGACTATGGCTACACCTTC
.	TRBJ1-3	once	TRBV7-2	CASSSDDGNGNTIYF	TGTGCCAGCAGCTCAGATGACGGGAATGGAAACACCATATATTTT
.	TRBJ2-1	.	TRBV18	CASSPKTGNNEQFF	TGTGCCAGCTCACCAAAGACAGGAAACAATGAGCAGTTCTTC
.	TRBJ2-7	.	TRBV10-3	CAISESEGPGQTYEQYF	TGTGCCATCAGTGAGTCTGAGGGGCCAGGACAGACCTACGAGCAGTACTTC
TRBD1	TRBJ1-2	.	TRBV19	CASSMGDRDRGGYTF	TGTGCCAGTAGTATGGGGGACAGGGATCGTGGTGGCTACACCTTC
.	TRBJ2-3	few	TRBV30	CAWSELDTQYF	TGTGCCTGGAGTGAGCTAGATACGCAGTATTTT
TRBD2	TRBJ2-3	.	TRBV5-4	CASGRAGVSTDTQYF	TGTGCCAGCGGGAGAGCGGGGGTGAGCACAGATACGCAGTATTTT
TRBD1	TRBJ1-5	.	TRBV6-5	CASSTGSGGYQPQHF	TGTGCCAGCAGTACAGGGTCAGGGGGCTATCAGCCCCAGCATTTT
.	TRBJ1-4	once	TRBV19	CASSIAGRSNEKLFF	TGTGCCAGTAGTATAGCCGGGAGGAGTAATGAAAAACTGTTTTTT
TRBD1	TRBJ1-2	.	TRBV18	CASSPGQIYGYTF	TGTGCCAGCTCACCGGGACAGATTTATGGCTACACCTTC
.	TRBJ1-4	.	TRBV15	CATSSLTGRSSEKLFF	TGTGCCACCAGCAGTTTAACAGGGAGATCTTCGGAAAAACTGTTTTTT
TRBD1	TRBJ2-7	.	TRBV7-8	CASSLDQGAFYEQYF	TGTGCCAGCAGCTTAGACCAGGGGGCTTTTTACGAGCAGTACTTC
.	TRBJ2-7	.	TRBV5-1	CASSLEGAYEQYF	TGCGCCAGCAGCTTGGAGGGGGCCTACGAGCAGTACTTC
TRBD1	TRBJ1-1	.	TRBV3-1/TRBV3-2	CASSHANNRGGSTFF	TGTGCCAGCAGCCACGCGAATAACAGGGGGGGGTCGACTTTCTTT
.	TRBJ2-5	few	TRBV7-2	CASSLNGVQETQYF	TGTGCCAGCAGCTTAAACGGGGTTCAAGAGACCCAGTACTTC
TRBD2	TRBJ2-5	.	TRBV19	CASSILTGGKETQYF	TGTGCCAGTAGTATTTTGACGGGGGGTAAGGAGACCCAGTACTTC
.	TRBJ1-2	.	TRBV6-1	CASSEEWRYTF	TGTGCCAGCAGTGAAGAATGGAGGTACACCTTC
.	TRBJ1-1	.	TRBV27	CASSSTARTAEAFF	TGTGCCAGCAGTTCGACAGCGCGAACGGCTGAAGCTTTCTTT
TRBD1	TRBJ1-5	.	TRBV28	CASREDRVGQPQHF	TGTGCCAGCAGGGAAGACAGGGTCGGCCAGCCCCAGCATTTT
TRBD1	TRBJ2-5	.	TRBV6-5	CASSYGTGLQETQYF	TGTGCCAGCAGTTACGGGACAGGACTACAAGAGACCCAGTACTTC
.	TRBJ2-7	.	TRBV19	CASSIPSGRSHEQYF	TGTGCCAGTAGTATACCCTCCGGCAGGTCCCACGAGCAGTACTTC
.	TRBJ1-5	.	TRBV6-1	CASSEDRVSNQPQHF	TGTGCCAGCAGTGAAGACAGGGTTAGCAATCAGCCCCAGCATTTT
.	TRBJ2-7	.	TRBV7-2	CASSLDGGFYEQYF	TGTGCCAGCAGTCTAGACGGGGGATTCTACGAGCAGTACTTC
.	TRBJ2-7	.	TRBV7-6	CASSFRRGVNEQYF	TGTGCCAGCAGCTTTCGCAGGGGTGTCAACGAGCAGTACTTC
.	TRBJ2-7	.	TRBV6-5	CASSYGWQGAYEQYF	TGTGCCAGCAGTTACGGGTGGCAGGGCGCCTACGAGCAGTACTTC
.	TRBJ2-5	.	TRBV5-4	CASSPAGQQETQYF	TGTGCCAGCAGCCCGGCGGGGCAGCAAGAGACCCAGTACTTC
TRBD1	TRBJ2-2	.	TRBV10-3	CAISGDRGPNTGELFF	TGTGCCATCAGTGGCGACAGGGGGCCGAACACCGGGGAGCTGTTTTTT
.	TRBJ2-3	.	TRBV9	CASTGHGVTTDTQYF	TGTGCCAGCACCGGACATGGGGTAACCACAGATACGCAGTATTTT
.	TRBJ2-7	.	TRBV6-5	CASSYSRQGYEQYF	TGTGCCAGCAGTTACTCGAGGCAGGGTTACGAGCAGTACTTC
.	TRBJ1-5	.	TRBV7-2	CASSLAGPGQPQHF	TGTGCCAGCAGCTTAGCAGGTCCGGGTCAGCCCCAGCATTTT
.	TRBJ2-7	.	TRBV19	CASSSQGSHEQYF	TGTGCCAGTAGTAGTCAGGGGTCTCACGAGCAGTACTTC
TRBD2	TRBJ2-5	.	TRBV5-4	CASSYTVAGGVETQYF	TGTGCCAGCAGTTATACCGTAGCGGGGGGGGTAGAGACCCAGTACTTC
TRBD2	TRBJ2-1	.	TRBV12-5	CASGWRGGNEQFF	TGTGCTAGTGGGTGGCGGGGGGGCAATGAGCAGTTCTTC
.	TRBJ2-5	.	TRBV27	CASSLGRWETQYF	TGTGCCAGCAGTTTGGGGCGGTGGGAGACCCAGTACTTC
.	TRBJ1-3	.	TRBV9	CASSVPRQGNSGNTIYF	TGTGCCAGCAGCGTTCCCCGGCAGGGGAATAGTGGAAACACCATATATTTT
TRBD2	TRBJ2-2	.	TRBV4-3	CASSQEPAAGGRTGELFF	TGCGCCAGCAGCCAAGAGCCAGCAGCGGGGGGCCGTACCGGGGAGCTGTTTTTT
.	TRBJ2-2	once	TRBV19	CASIGLNTGELFF	TGTGCCAGTATCGGTTTGAACACCGGGGAGCTGTTTTTT
.	TRBJ2-1	.	TRBV6-5	CASSPGLAGGEQFF	TGTGCCAGCAGTCCGGGACTCGCTGGGGGTGAGCAGTTCTTC
TRBD2	TRBJ2-5	.	TRBV10-1	CASRGEGETQYF	TGCGCCAGCAGAGGGGAGGGGGAGACCCAGTACTTC
TRBD2	TRBJ2-2	.	TRBV4-1	CASSQLLAGGPSTGELFF	TGCGCCAGCAGCCAACTACTCGCGGGGGGGCCCAGTACCGGGGAGCTGTTTTTT
.	TRBJ1-1	.	TRBV5-8	CASSPGRGWAEAFF	TGTGCCAGCAGCCCCGGCAGGGGTTGGGCTGAAGCTTTCTTT